Shown below are 24 T cell receptor beta chains from a single sample sequenced in a study of T cell responses to AZD1222 COVID-19 vaccine. Sequencing was performed with immunoSEQ multiplex PCR; in TCRdb, only in-frame clones are kept and a portion is missing. Of 130,000 or so clones listed, roughly 93% are singletons. The specimen was peripheral blood, collected 28 days after the second AZD1222 dose. The source of these receptors is an adult who received the AZD1222 COVID-19 vaccine.

This chain links TRBV5-5 with TRBJ1-3; no clear D gene. The ends were cut back, 4 bases at V and 0 bases at J, with 11 bases in the middle. CDR1 and CDR2 from the germline V gene are SGHKS and YYEKEE (reference sequence). There are 15 residues in the CDR3. The CDR3 DNA is TGTGCCAGCAGCAACAGAAGGGTCTCTGGAAACACCATATATTTT. This gives the protein CASSNRRVSGNTIYF.

J is TRBJ1-1 and V is TRBV20-1; D remains ambiguous. CDR1 is DFQATT and CDR2 is SNEGSKA in the germline V gene (reference sequence). This CDR3 has 11 amino acids. Trimming removed 4 bases from V and 7 bases from J, with 10 bases in between. DNA of the CDR3: TGCAGTGCTAAAGAGACGGTTGAAGCTTTCTTT. Translation: CSAKETVEAFF.

This sequence joins TRBV4-2 and TRBJ2-5, with 8 bases aligning to TRBD2. After removal of 1 base from V and 5 bases from J, the junction contained 15 bases not matched to a gene. This CDR3 comprises 18 residues. Germline V gene sequence: CDR1 LGHNA, CDR2 YNFKEQ. CDR3 sequence (DNA): TGTGCCAGCAGCCAAGTCGGTCGGAACGGGAGGGGTGGGGAGACCCAGTACTTC. Translation: CASSQVGRNGRGGETQYF.

The rearrangement uses TRBV27 and TRBJ1-1; D is ambiguous. Between the trimmed V and J ends, which lost 2 bases and 4 bases, there was a span of 8 bases. CDR3 length: 13 residues. Germline V CDR1 and CDR2: MNHEY, SMNVEV (reference sequence). CDR3 region: CASSLNAGTEAFF. As DNA, the CDR3 is TGTGCCAGCAGTTTAAATGCGGGCACTGAAGCTTTCTTT.

The V and J genes are TRBV28 and TRBJ2-7, with D perhaps matching TRBD2 (5 bases). This CDR3 has 14 amino acids. Germline-derived CDR1 and CDR2 are MDHEN and SYDVKM. Trimming stripped 3 bases from V and 2 bases from J, with 11 bases between. In nucleotides, the CDR3 is TGTGCCAGCAGTTTGTTAGGGAGCGCCTACGAGCAGTACTTC. Translated, it gives CASSLLGSAYEQYF.

The genes are TRBV2 and TRBJ2-1; D is possibly TRBD2 (5 bases). V lost 7 bases and J lost 6, with 10 bases in between. The V gene's germline CDR1 is SNHLY and CDR2 FYNNEI. The CDR3 consists of 12 residues. CDR3 DNA: TGTGCCAGCATACTAGGGTTCAATGAGCAGTTCTTC. It is translated as CASILGFNEQFF.

The gene calls are TRBV4-2 and TRBJ1-2, with D hard to call. The CDR3 covers 20 residues. V was pared by 2 bases and J by 6 bases, with 31 bases between. The V gene's germline CDR1 is LGHNA and CDR2 YNFKEQ. CDR3 protein: CASSQIRERYDTLEPHGYTF. In DNA form, the CDR3 reads TGTGCCAGCAGCCAAATTAGGGAAAGATACGACACCCTAGAGCCACATGGCTACACCTTC.

This sequence joins TRBV7-2 and TRBJ1-5; no definite D call. Germline V lookup: CDR1 SGHTA, CDR2 FQGNSA. This CDR3 spans 16 amino acids. The V end lost 1 base, the J end lost 5 bases, and 15 bases lay between the germline ends. The CDR3 here is CASSLVLGVPYQPQHF. CDR3 coding DNA: TGTGCCAGCAGCTTAGTGCTCGGGGTGCCGTATCAGCCCCAGCATTTT.

The chain recombines TRBV27 with TRBJ2-7, with 12 bases matching TRBD2. CDR1 is MNHEY, CDR2 SMNVEV, per germline (reference sequence). The length of the CDR3 is 16 residues. Unmatched junction bases numbered 10, after V lost 7 bases and J lost 3 bases. The CDR3 DNA is TGTGCCAGCAAAACCCTAGCGGGAGGGGATAACTACGAGCAGTACTTC. Translated, it gives CASKTLAGGDNYEQYF.

J is TRBJ2-2 and V is TRBV7-8, with D possibly TRBD1 on 5 matching bases. Germline loops: CDR1 SGHVS, CDR2 FQNEAQ. CDR3 length: 17 residues. V lost 3 bases and J 5 bases, leaving 19 bases between the germline ends. CDR3 bases: TGTGCCAGCAGCTTGTCACCCGACAGTTGGAAAACCGGGGAGCTGTTTTTT. Its translation: CASSLSPDSWKTGELFF.

The V gene is TRBV27, the J gene TRBJ2-7; TRBD1 aligns across 9 bases. From germline, CDR1 is MNHEY and CDR2 SMNVEV (reference sequence). The length of the CDR3 is 14 residues. V shed 8 bases and J 3 bases; nucleotides not matched to a gene: 8. The CDR3 is CASGRDRAFYEQYF. Written as DNA, the CDR3 is TGTGCCAGCGGCCGGGACAGGGCGTTCTACGAGCAGTACTTC.

V is TRBV6-5 and J is TRBJ2-3, with D unresolved. With 6 bases removed from V and 0 bases from J, the gap between germline ends came to 13 bases. CDR1 MNHEY and CDR2 SVGAGI come from the germline V gene. CDR3 length: 15 residues. As DNA, the CDR3 is TGTGCCAGCAGGCAGTGGGATTCTAGCACAGATACGCAGTATTTT. It translates to CASRQWDSSTDTQYF.

The CDR3 DNA is TGTGCCAGCAGGAGACCGTCGGGACTACCCTCCGAGCAGTACTTC. It encodes CASRRPSGLPSEQYF. The genes are TRBV6-5 and TRBJ2-7, with TRBD2 matching over 7 bases. The CDR3 has 15 residues. Germline V gene data show CDR1 as MNHEY and CDR2 as SVGAGI. V shed 6 bases, J shed 6 bases, and the junction held 14 bases outside the gene matches.

The V and J genes are TRBV9 and TRBJ2-3; maybe TRBD2 (7 bases). Between the trimmed V and J ends, which lost 1 base and 5 bases, there was a span of 14 bases. Germline-derived CDR1 and CDR2 are SGDLS and YYNGEE. The length of the CDR3 is 15 residues. CDR3 in amino acids: CASSVPRGRGDTQYF. The CDR3 nucleotides read TGTGCCAGCAGCGTACCGCGGGGGCGCGGAGATACGCAGTATTTT.

DNA for the CDR3: TGTGCCAGCTCAGGGGGGTTGCCGTACGAGCAGTACTTC. Its translation is CASSGGLPYEQYF. The J gene is TRBJ2-7, the V gene TRBV18; perhaps TRBD2 as D (6 bases). Per germline, CDR1 KGHSH and CDR2 LQKENI. The CDR3 is made up of 13 amino acids. V lost 5 bases to trimming and J lost 4 bases, with 12 bases between them.

The V gene is TRBV5-1, the J gene TRBJ1-4, with D unclear. Germline V lookup: CDR1 SGHRS, CDR2 YFSETQ. V was clipped by 4 bases and J by 0 bases, with 4 bases between them. This CDR3 contains 13 residues. The CDR3 DNA sequence: TGCGCCAGCAGCGCAGCAACTAATGAAAAACTGTTTTTT. Its protein product is CASSAATNEKLFF. The whole variable domain, filled in from reference TRBV5-1 and TRBJ1-4, reads KAGVTQTPRYLIKTRGQQVTLSCSPISGHRSVSWYQQTPGQGLQFLFEYFSETQRNKGNFPGRFSGRQFSNSRSEMNVSTLELGDSALYLCASSAATNEKLFFGSGTQLSVL.

The J gene is TRBJ2-5, the V gene TRBV5-1, with 9 positions matching TRBD2. The CDR3 is 16 residues long. The V gene's germline CDR1 is SGHRS and CDR2 YFSETQ. The trim removed 2 bases at V and 5 bases at J, leaving 10 bases unmatched. CDR3 nucleotides: TGCGCCAGCAGCTTCACGGCGGGAGGGCCTCAGGAGACCCAGTACTTC. Protein product: CASSFTAGGPQETQYF.

The V and J genes are TRBV4-2 and TRBJ2-1; no definite D call. There are 15 residues in the CDR3. Per the germline V gene, CDR1 is LGHNA and CDR2 is YNFKEQ. V dropped 4 bases and J dropped 4 bases, with 14 bases sitting between them. The CDR3: CASSPRLQTYNEQFF. In DNA, the CDR3 is TGTGCCAGCAGCCCGCGTTTGCAGACGTACAATGAGCAGTTCTTC.

The rearrangement joins TRBV6-5 to TRBJ1-2; the D is unclear. Per the germline V gene, CDR1 is MNHEY and CDR2 is SVGAGI. The CDR3 sequence is 14 residues long. Deletions cut 6 bases from V and 2 bases from J, with 13 bases between. DNA of the CDR3: TGTGCCAGCAGACCTCGGGAGGGAAACTATGGCTACACCTTC. It yields the protein CASRPREGNYGYTF.

This chain connects TRBV19 to TRBJ2-7; possibly TRBD2 for D (6 bases). Deletions cut 7 bases from V and 0 bases from J, with 22 bases between. Germline V gene data show CDR1 as LNHDA and CDR2 as SQIVND (reference sequence). The CDR3 spans 17 residues. CDR3 sequence (DNA): TGTGCCAGTAAGGGCAGGGTTCCAGCGGGCGGCTCCTACGAGCAGTACTTC. The encoded protein is CASKGRVPAGGSYEQYF.

In nucleotides, the CDR3 is TGTGCCAGCAGCTTTGGCGCGTACCAAGAGACCCAGTACTTC. It is translated as CASSFGAYQETQYF. This chain connects TRBV13 to TRBJ2-5; D is ambiguous. The CDR3 covers 14 residues. Trimming cost V 3 bases and J 0 bases, with 8 bases left between them. Germline CDR1 PRHDT, CDR2 FYEKMQ (reference sequence).

CDR3 amino acids: CATSRTGGDYGYTF. The CDR3 DNA reads as TGTGCCACCAGTCGAACAGGGGGCGACTATGGCTACACCTTC. V usage is TRBV24-1 and J usage is TRBJ1-2; 9 positions match TRBD1. This CDR3 region has 14 residues. The junction had 4 bases not matched to a gene; V was cut back by 6 bases and J by 3 bases. Germline CDR1 reads KGHDR; CDR2 reads SFDVKD.

The chain couples TRBV10-1 to TRBJ1-5; weak D call: TRBD1 (5 bases). The germline CDR1 and CDR2 sequences are WNHNN and SYGVQD (reference sequence). V was clipped by 8 bases and J by 3 bases, with 29 bases between them. The CDR3 runs 19 residues. CDR3 in amino acids: CASGKARDAWNCSNQPQHF. CDR3 in DNA: TGCGCCAGCGGAAAGGCCCGGGACGCCTGGAATTGCTCCAATCAGCCCCAGCATTTT.

This chain connects TRBV30 to TRBJ2-7; 15 bases fit TRBD2. CDR3 length: 19 residues. V lost 0 bases to trimming and J lost 4 bases; unmatched junction nucleotides: 13. Germline V lookup: CDR1 GTSNPN, CDR2 SVGIG (reference sequence). CDR3 sequence reads: CAWSVRGTSGRIGGYEQYF. The CDR3 DNA follows: TGTGCCTGGAGTGTCCGTGGGACTAGCGGGAGGATAGGGGGTTACGAGCAGTACTTC.